The 18 T cell receptor beta chains listed next were all sequenced from one sample in a study of cytomegalovirus exposure and HLA in healthy donors. In the PCR, 60 Vbeta and 13 Jbeta primers were used. Some clones are missing from TCRdb's copy, which holds only in-frame ones; the method was immunoSEQ multiplex PCR. The table lists around 120,000 clones, around three quarters of them singletons. The sequencing input was PBMCs. The receptors here all came from a man in his thirties or forties in good health and CMV-seropositive.

V is TRBV7-6 and J is TRBJ1-1; TRBD1 might be the D (6 bases). Germline V gene lookup returns CDR1 SGHVS and CDR2 FNYEAQ. Trimming stripped 4 bases from V and 1 base from J, with 10 bases between. The CDR3 loop spans 14 amino acids. The DNA for the CDR3 is TGTGCCAGCAGCTACCAGACAGGGAACACTGAAGCTTTCTTT. Residues: CASSYQTGNTEAFF. Full variable domain (missing parts from reference TRBV7-6 and TRBJ1-1): GAGVSQSPRYKVTKRGQDVALRCDPISGHVSLYWYRQALGQGPEFLTYFNYEAQQDKSGLPNDRFSAERPEGSISTLTIQRTEQRDSAMYRCASSYQTGNTEAFFGQGTRLTVV.

V and J are TRBV27 and TRBJ2-3; possible D gene TRBD1, 5 bases. The CDR3 length is 15 residues. Trimming pared 6 bases from V and 1 base from J, leaving 14 bases between. Germline V CDR1 and CDR2: MNHEY, SMNVEV (reference sequence). The CDR3 DNA reads TGTGCCAGCAGGTTCCCAGGGCCGGGCACAGATACGCAGTATTTT. Translated: CASRFPGPGTDTQYF.

This chain links TRBV2 with TRBJ2-7; 11 nucleotides line up with TRBD1. Germline V lookup: CDR1 SNHLY, CDR2 FYNNEI. The CDR3 contains 14 residues. Trimming removed 5 bases from V and 4 bases from J; junction bases left unmatched: 4. CDR3 loop: CASSYGTGGYEQYF. The CDR3 nucleotides read TGTGCCAGCAGTTACGGGACAGGGGGGTACGAGCAGTACTTC.

The chain uses TRBV29-1 and TRBJ1-1; 7 bases are a match to TRBD1. Germline-derived CDR1 and CDR2 are SQVTM and ANQGSEA. The CDR3 is made up of 14 amino acids. Trimming at V came to 5 bases and at J to 6 bases, leaving 12 bases not matched to a gene. CDR3 region: CSVMTGFIGAEAFF. The CDR3 nucleotides read TGCAGCGTTATGACAGGGTTCATAGGGGCTGAAGCTTTCTTT.

This clone appeared once. The CDR3 DNA is TGTGCCAGCAGTTTACCCGCCAGGGGGCGAGCGAGGCAGTTCTTC. Encoded protein: CASSLPARGRARQFF. This chain links TRBV28 with TRBJ2-1; 8 bases align to TRBD1. This CDR3 is built from 15 residues. Germline V gene sequence: CDR1 MDHEN, CDR2 SYDVKM. V shed 2 bases and J 12 bases; nucleotides not matched to a gene: 12.

J is TRBJ1-5 and V is TRBV7-2; 9 nucleotides align to TRBD1. Germline CDR1 is SGHTA and CDR2 is FQGNSA. Trimming took 5 bases from V and 5 from J; bases not matched to a gene: 4. The CDR3 consists of 14 residues. CDR3 DNA sequence: TGTGCCAGCAGCCCAAGGACAGGGGATCAGCCCCAGCATTTT. Translation gives CASSPRTGDQPQHF. The variable domain in full, completed from reference TRBV7-2 and TRBJ1-5, reads GAGVSQSPSNKVTEKGKDVELRCDPISGHTALYWYRQSLGQGLEFLIYFQGNSAPDKSGLPSDRFSAERTGGSVSTLTIQRTQQEDSAVYLCASSPRTGDQPQHFGDGTRLSIL.

This clone was recorded once. The chain has TRBV2 and TRBJ2-1, with TRBD1 as a possible D gene (6 bases). The germline CDR1 and CDR2 sequences are SNHLY and FYNNEI. The germline V and J ends were trimmed by 6 bases and 8 bases, with 17 bases remaining between them. The CDR3 length is 14 residues. The CDR3 loop is CASRSRDNTYEQFF. CDR3 sequence (DNA): TGTGCCAGCAGAAGTCGGGACAACACGTATGAGCAGTTCTTC.

This chain links TRBV7-9 with TRBJ2-5, with D perhaps TRBD2 (6 bases). This CDR3 is 13 amino acids long. Germline-derived CDR1 and CDR2 are SEHNR and FQNEAQ (reference sequence). V lost 7 bases and J 5 bases, leaving 14 bases between the germline ends. CDR3 in DNA: TGTGCCAGCACTCTACTAGCTGGGGAGACCCAGTACTTC. Translated: CASTLLAGETQYF. The full variable domain, with the rest looked up from reference TRBV7-9 and TRBJ2-5, is DTGVSQNPRHKITKRGQNVTFRCDPISEHNRLYWYRQTLGQGPEFLTYFQNEAQLEKSRLLSDRFSAERPKGSFSTLEIQRTEQGDSAMYLCASTLLAGETQYFGPGTRLLVL.

The CDR3 DNA sequence: TGTGCCAGCAGCGTAGGGACAGGCTCCTACAATGAGCAGTTCTTC. Protein sequence: CASSVGTGSYNEQFF. The J gene is TRBJ2-1, the V gene TRBV7-9; 8 nucleotides agree with TRBD1. The CDR3 has 15 amino acids. V was pared by 5 bases and J by 0 bases, with 3 bases of the junction left unmatched. Germline V gives CDR1 SEHNR, CDR2 FQNEAQ (reference sequence).

The rearrangement links TRBV18 to TRBJ1-6, with D uncertain. V lost 5 bases, J lost 4 bases, and 6 bases lay in between. The V gene's germline CDR1 is KGHSH and CDR2 LQKENI. There are 13 residues in the CDR3. The CDR3 loop reads CASSDTYNSPLHF. CDR3 coding DNA: TGTGCCAGCTCAGACACTTATAATTCACCCCTCCACTTT.

This clone appeared a single time. The rearrangement uses TRBV4-1 and TRBJ1-1; TRBD1 matches 7 bases. The V gene's germline CDR1 is MGHRA and CDR2 YSYEKL. The CDR3 contains 16 residues. Germline trimming cut 2 bases from V and 1 base from J; bases unmatched to any gene: 7. CDR3 nucleotides: TGCGCCAGCAGCCAACACACCGGGACAGCGAACACTGAAGCTTTCTTT. This sequence encodes CASSQHTGTANTEAFF.

The chain couples TRBV19 to TRBJ2-3; TRBD2 might be the D (5 bases). This CDR3 comprises 17 residues. Trimming pared 5 bases from V and 3 bases from J, leaving 21 bases between. Per germline, CDR1 LNHDA and CDR2 SQIVND (reference sequence). The CDR3 DNA follows: TGTGCCAGTAGTGACCGCCTCGGGGTAGCTTGGACAGATACGCAGTATTTT. Residues: CASSDRLGVAWTDTQYF.

This rearrangement joins TRBV11-2 to TRBJ2-5, with TRBD1 matching 9 bases. Gene TRBJ2-7 matches the end of the DNA better, so the J call may be wrong. The CDR3 has 15 residues. CDR1 SGHAT and CDR2 FQNNGV come from the germline V gene. CDR3 in amino acids: CASSSRQGGTYEQYF. The CDR3 DNA sequence: TGTGCCAGCAGCTCTAGACAGGGGGGGACCTACGAGCAGTACTTC.

The chain employs TRBV5-4 and TRBJ1-2, with 9 bases aligning to TRBD1. The CDR3 spans 14 residues. Germline V gene lookup returns CDR1 SGHNT and CDR2 YYREEE (reference sequence). The V segment lost 3 bases and the J segment 8 bases; nucleotides outside the gene matches: 8. CDR3 nucleotide sequence: TGTGCCAGCAGCTCGGGACAGGGACGGGCAGGCTACACCTTC. It specifies CASSSGQGRAGYTF.

CDR3 nucleotides: TGTGCCACCAGCAGAGACCCAGGGGACGAGCAGTACTTC. Protein sequence: CATSRDPGDEQYF. V is TRBV15 and J is TRBJ2-7; tentative D call: TRBD1 (6 bases). This CDR3 region has 13 residues. Germline assignment: CDR1 LNHNV and CDR2 YYDKDF (reference sequence). V was trimmed by 0 bases and J by 5 bases, leaving 8 bases between them.

The chain is built from TRBV10-1 and TRBJ1-5; 12 nucleotides agree with TRBD1. V was pared by 1 base and J by 6 bases, with 13 bases of the junction left unmatched. Germline V lookup: CDR1 WNHNN, CDR2 SYGVQD (reference sequence). This CDR3 spans 19 amino acids. CDR3 region: CASSECKGTGGSVGQPQHF. In DNA form, the CDR3 reads TGCGCCAGCAGTGAGTGCAAGGGGACAGGGGGCTCTGTAGGTCAGCCCCAGCATTTT.

This chain joins TRBV13 and TRBJ2-5, with D possibly matching TRBD1 (5 bases). V lost 0 bases and J lost 1, with 12 bases in between. The CDR3 loop spans 16 amino acids. Germline-derived CDR1 and CDR2 are PRHDT and FYEKMQ (reference sequence). The CDR3 nucleotides read TGTGCCAGCAGCTTAGGCCCTGGGGCGCCCCAAGAGACCCAGTACTTC. Amino acids: CASSLGPGAPQETQYF.

The CDR3 protein is CASSLGAGAPYGYTF. The CDR3 DNA is TGTGCCAGCAGCTTGGGGGCAGGGGCCCCGTATGGCTACACCTTC. The chain has TRBV5-6 and TRBJ1-2; the D gene is possibly TRBD1 (6 bases). The germline V gene encodes CDR1 SGHDT and CDR2 YYEEEE. Trimming removed 0 bases at V and 5 bases at J, with 14 bases between. The CDR3 runs 15 residues.